These 19 T cell receptor beta chains came from one sample sequenced in a study of shared clonotypes between healthy human individuals. Some clones are missing from TCRdb's copy, which holds only in-frame ones; the method was immunoSEQ multiplex PCR. The sample holds roughly 2.2 million clones, 85% to 95% seen once. The sequenced sample consisted of naive CD4+ T cells from PBMCs. As to subset: CD45RA+ positively selected. These TCRs come from a man between 18 and 29 years old in good health. Some clones in this sample may be carry-over from other donors' samples.

This clone was detected a few times. The chain couples TRBV30 to TRBJ1-1; weak D call: TRBD1 (6 bases). Trimming stripped 1 base from V and 0 bases from J, with 12 bases between. Germline CDR1 is GTSNPN and CDR2 is SVGIG (reference sequence). There are 15 residues in the CDR3. The CDR3 coding sequence is TGTGCCTGGAGTGCCGCGGGACATATGAACACTGAAGCTTTCTTT. As protein: CAWSAAGHMNTEAFF. Drawing the rest from reference TRBV30 and TRBJ1-1, the complete variable domain is SQTIHQWPATLVQPVGSPLSLECTVEGTSNPNLYWYRQAAGRGLQLLFYSVGIGQISSEVPQNLSASRPQDRQFILSSKKLLLSDSGFYLCAWSAAGHMNTEAFFGQGTRLTVV.

The chain couples TRBV28 to TRBJ2-5, with 10 bases aligning to TRBD1. Trimming at V came to 6 bases and at J to 4 bases, leaving 8 bases not matched to a gene. Per the germline V gene, CDR1 is MDHEN and CDR2 is SYDVKM. The CDR3 spans 15 residues. The CDR3 DNA reads as TGTGCCAGCAGGCGAGGGGGACAGGGGAGAGAGACCCAGTACTTC. Translation gives CASRRGGQGRETQYF.

V gene TRBV7-2 combines with J gene TRBJ2-1; 13 positions match TRBD2. Trimming cost V 10 bases and J 7 bases; bases outside gene matches: 16. CDR1 SGHTA and CDR2 FQGNSA come from the germline V gene. This CDR3 is 17 amino acids long. This CDR3 reads CATQGTSGMLPTNEQFF. The CDR3 DNA reads as TGTGCCACACAAGGGACTAGCGGGATGCTGCCTACGAATGAGCAGTTCTTC.

The chain carries TRBV19 and TRBJ2-3; unclear D gene. CDR1 and CDR2 from the germline V gene are LNHDA and SQIVND (reference sequence). The CDR3 has 14 amino acids. Trimming removed 1 base from V and 2 bases from J, with 7 bases in between. The CDR3 DNA is TGTGCCAGTAGTATAGGTGGAGTCACAGATACGCAGTATTTT. Protein: CASSIGGVTDTQYF.

This clone was recorded once. The chain is built from TRBV7-2 and TRBJ1-5; D may be TRBD1 (5 bases). The CDR3 runs 14 residues. Germline V gene data show CDR1 as SGHTA and CDR2 as FQGNSA. V lost 4 bases and J 6 bases, leaving 13 bases between the germline ends. The CDR3 is CASSSGRGGQPQHF. CDR3 bases: TGTGCCAGCAGCTCGGGCCGCGGGGGTCAGCCCCAGCATTTT.

The chain couples TRBV28 to TRBJ1-2; TRBD1 agrees at 9 bases. The CDR3 length is 16 residues. With 5 bases clipped from V and 1 base from J, the junction kept 8 bases outside the gene matches. Germline CDR1 is MDHEN and CDR2 is SYDVKM. For the CDR3, the DNA is TGTGCCAGCAGTCCCCTTGGGACAGGGTTTAACTATGGCTACACCTTC. Translated: CASSPLGTGFNYGYTF.

This chain uses TRBV13 with TRBJ1-2; tentative D call: TRBD1 (6 bases). This CDR3 has 14 residues. Trimming pared 5 bases from V and 5 bases from J, leaving 15 bases between. CDR1 PRHDT and CDR2 FYEKMQ come from the germline V gene (reference sequence). Here the CDR3 reads CASSQRGNSYGYTF. Written as DNA, the CDR3 is TGTGCCAGCAGCCAAAGGGGGAATTCATATGGCTACACCTTC.

For the CDR3, the DNA is TGTGCCAGCAGGCTCCGGTTTAATGCCCACGAGCAGTACTTC. It encodes CASRLRFNAHEQYF. The chain has TRBV6-6 and TRBJ2-7, with D hard to call. Between the trimmed V and J ends, which lost 6 bases and 5 bases, there was a span of 17 bases. The CDR3 length is 14 residues. The germline CDR1 and CDR2 sequences are MNHNY and SVGAGI (reference sequence).

V is TRBV30 and J is TRBJ2-1, with 8 nucleotides matching TRBD2. The V segment lost 2 bases and the J segment 7 bases; nucleotides outside the gene matches: 7. Germline values: CDR1 GTSNPN, CDR2 SVGIG (reference sequence). The CDR3 extends over 14 amino acids. In DNA, the CDR3 is TGTGCCTGGAGTTTCCTAGCGGGTAATAATGAGCAGTTCTTC. Translation gives CAWSFLAGNNEQFF.

The rearrangement uses TRBV27 and TRBJ2-5; tentative D call: TRBD2 (5 bases). V gave up 9 bases and J gave up 1 base, with 15 bases separating them. The CDR3 has 14 amino acids. Germline V gene sequence: CDR1 MNHEY, CDR2 SMNVEV (reference sequence). CDR3 region: CASRRLGVQETQYF. CDR3 in DNA: TGTGCCAGTCGACGACTGGGAGTCCAAGAGACCCAGTACTTC.

The rearrangement joins TRBV6-5 to TRBJ1-4; D gene uncertain. The germline V and J ends were trimmed by 0 bases and 3 bases, with 5 bases remaining between them. The germline V gene has CDR1 MNHEY and CDR2 SVGAGI. The CDR3 runs to 14 residues. CDR3 nucleotides: TGTGCCAGCAGTTACTCGAATCCTAATGAAAAACTGTTTTTT. Its protein is CASSYSNPNEKLFF.

The chain uses TRBV7-2 and TRBJ2-5; D is unclear. CDR1 and CDR2 from the germline V gene are SGHTA and FQGNSA. V lost 2 bases and J lost 4, with 8 bases in between. CDR3 length equals 13 residues. The CDR3 nucleotides read TGTGCCAGCAGCTTACAACCCGCAGAGACCCAGTACTTC. This gives the protein CASSLQPAETQYF.

Note on this clone: The same CDR3 also results from other DNA sequences found in this sample. This chain uses TRBV18 with TRBJ1-5; no clear D. The V end lost 6 bases, the J end lost 0 bases, and 12 bases lay between the germline ends. Germline values: CDR1 KGHSH, CDR2 LQKENI. The CDR3 covers 15 residues. The CDR3 region is CASSPGGNSNQPQHF. DNA for the CDR3: TGTGCCAGCTCGCCGGGAGGTAATAGCAATCAGCCCCAGCATTTT.

The gene calls are TRBV7-9 and TRBJ2-3, with 14 bases lining up with TRBD2. Trimming cost V 5 bases and J 0 bases; bases outside gene matches: 7. The length of the CDR3 is 18 residues. Germline V gene lookup returns CDR1 SEHNR and CDR2 FQNEAQ (reference sequence). Here the CDR3 DNA reads TGTGCCAGCAGCCATGGGACTAGCGGGAGTGGTAGCACAGATACGCAGTATTTT. This encodes CASSHGTSGSGSTDTQYF.

In this sample, this clone turned up a few times. The chain has TRBV4-2 and TRBJ1-4; 7 bases line up with TRBD1. V gave up 2 bases and J gave up 5 bases; unmatched junction bases: 5. CDR3 length equals 15 residues. Germline values: CDR1 LGHNA, CDR2 YNFKEQ. CDR3 region: CASSQPDRQNEKLFF. For the CDR3, the DNA is TGTGCCAGCAGCCAACCGGACAGGCAGAATGAAAAACTGTTTTTT.

The rearrangement uses TRBV5-1 and TRBJ2-5; 11 nucleotides match TRBD2. Germline V gene sequence: CDR1 SGHRS, CDR2 YFSETQ. This CDR3 has 16 amino acids. J was trimmed by 7 bases and V by 0 bases; bases with no gene match: 8. CDR3 sequence (DNA): TGCGCCAGCAGCTTGGAGTTAGCGGGAGGGAGTGGGACCCAGTACTTC. Its translation: CASSLELAGGSGTQYF.

The DNA for the CDR3 is TGTGCCAGCAGTTTAGGCCCTCCCGGGACAGGGAGGTACGAGCAGTACTTC. Protein product: CASSLGPPGTGRYEQYF. V and J are TRBV27 and TRBJ2-7; 9 bases are a match to TRBD1. The CDR3 loop spans 17 amino acids. Unmatched junction bases numbered 12, after V lost 2 bases and J lost 4 bases. CDR1 is MNHEY, CDR2 SMNVEV, per germline (reference sequence).

The gene calls are TRBV6-5 and TRBJ1-2; 7 bases are a match to TRBD1. The CDR3 length is 13 residues. V lost 7 bases to trimming and J lost 4 bases; unmatched junction nucleotides: 6. CDR1 and CDR2 (germline): MNHEY, SVGAGI. Here the CDR3 DNA reads TGTGCCAGCAAGGGGGCAGCAACCTATGGCTACACCTTC. Amino acid sequence: CASKGAATYGYTF.

The chain uses TRBV27 and TRBJ1-5; D call uncertain. Trimming removed 5 bases at V and 5 bases at J, with 10 bases between. CDR3 length: 13 amino acids. In germline, CDR1 is MNHEY, CDR2 SMNVEV (reference sequence). CDR3 sequence: CASSPKLDQPQHF. The CDR3 bases are TGTGCCAGCAGTCCTAAATTAGATCAGCCCCAGCATTTT.